The sequence of this T cell receptor (beta chain) was determined in a study of blood T cell repertoires in COVID-19. Study information: The United States, Italy and Spain were the sources of the acute and convalescent COVID-19 samples. PBMCs, B-cell-depleted T cells, or T cells provided the cDNA or gDNA that made up the material.

Original analysis: From reference gene primer amplification, estimates of nucleated cell counts were derived. Some clones are missing from TCRdb's copy, which holds only in-frame ones; the method was immunoSEQ multiplex PCR. The DNA was the basis for D and trimming; V, J and clone size are from that table. Here the sample spans around 300,000 clones, roughly 80% being singletons. The ends lost 11 bases at V and 8 bases at J; junction bases unmatched: 14. CDR1 is MDHEN and CDR2 is SYDVKM in the germline V gene. CDR3 length: 14 residues. V is TRBV28 and J is TRBJ1-5; TRBD1 matches at 8 bases. The origin of this receptor is a woman between 45 and 60 years old with active or convalescent COVID-19. The sequenced sample consisted of peripheral blood. The CDR3 sequence: CASRPGQGNKPQHF. The CDR3 DNA follows: TGTGCCTCTCGACCTGGACAGGGAAATAAGCCCCAGCATTTT.